The clone carrying this T cell receptor beta chain was found a few times. This CDR3 is built from 14 residues. Trimming took 9 bases from V and 4 from J, leaving 19 bases between them. Germline V gene data show CDR1 as ENHRY and CDR2 as SYGVKD. This sample was included in a study of T-cell reconstitution after alpha-beta-depleted transplantation in children. TCRbeta library construction was performed incorporating unique molecular identifiers. TCRdb reprocessed the PCR reads via MiXCR and lists one record per CDR3 protein. Among about 460,000 distinct CDR3 sequences listed, roughly a tenth were seen once.

The input for sequencing was PBMCs, taken before TCRalphabeta/CD19-depleted stem cell transplant. The chain carries TRBV10-3 and TRBJ2-7; possible D gene TRBD1, 8 bases. The TCR sequence derives from a child aged 2 to 10 with inherited bone marrow failure, due to receive a stem cell transplant. Written as DNA, the CDR3 is TGTGCCATTACCGCGGACAGGGAGGGGTACGAGCAGTACTTC. As protein: CAITADREGYEQYF.